The present TCR beta chain was sequenced within a study of CD8+ T cells in alopecia areata. The treatment is: oral pan-JAK inhibitor, 5-10 mg twice daily. There are 14 residues in the CDR3. Germline V gives CDR1 LNHNV, CDR2 YYDKDF (reference sequence). The V and J ends lost 0 bases and 8 bases respectively, with 10 bases between them. RNA extraction was followed by reverse transcription into cDNA, which acted as the sequencing template. The protocol was immunoSEQ multiplex PCR, while the TCRdb copy is restricted to in-frame clones and leaves out a portion. Among some 220,000 clones listed, around 57% were seen once.

The sample here was CD4+ T cells sorted from blood, taken at week 4, from a patient treated with tofacitinib. The TCR comes from a human donor with alopecia areata. V usage is TRBV15 and J usage is TRBJ1-4; D gene uncertain. Here the CDR3 reads CATSRDSTEEKLFF. CDR3 in DNA: TGTGCCACCAGCAGAGATTCCACCGAGGAAAAACTGTTTTTT.